This entry lists 19 T cell receptor beta chains sequenced from one sample in a study of T cells in women clearing cervical HPV infection (dated by TCRdb to about 2018). To prepare the library, the immunoSEQ multiplex PCR assay was applied. TCRdb took over this immuneACCESS table, retaining in-frame rearrangements with V and J assigned. Such tables are incomplete; in checked studies, under half of the missing clones stem from an unresolved V gene, and the remainder is unexplained. The sample's own table lists roughly 34,000 clones. About 7% of the sample is held by the ten biggest clonotypes. Sequencing was performed on blood buffy coat. Every receptor here comes from a woman aged 18 to 75 with a cervical HPV16 infection that either progressed to CIN3+ or cleared (not recorded which).

Remarks on this clone: The read ends 3 residues before the CDR3 terminus; that terminus is restored from the germline J gene. The chain recombines TRBV18 with TRBJ2-4; D is unresolved. The V gene's germline CDR1 is KGHSH and CDR2 LQKENI. This CDR3 spans 14 amino acids. The part of the CDR3 DNA that was read is TGTGCCAGCTCACCACCGCGGAACAACTATGGT. Translation gives CASSPPRNNYG. The CDR3 in full is CASSPPRNNYGQYF.

As regards this clone: Read data end 3 residues before the CDR3 end; the end is taken from the germline J gene. The chain carries TRBV5-4 and TRBJ2-3; TRBD1 aligns across 8 bases. Germline V lookup: CDR1 SGHNT, CDR2 YYREEE (reference sequence). Unmatched junction bases numbered 10, after V lost 4 bases and J lost 6 bases. CDR3 size: 15 residues. CDR3 amino acids: CASSSDTGGYDTQYF. CDR3 bases read: TGTGCCAGCAGCAGCGACACAGGGGGATATGATACG.

Details on this clone: Read coverage stops 3 residues before the CDR3 terminus; the germline J gene supplies the remainder. The identical CDR3 is also encoded by other nucleotide sequences in the sample. The V call is TRBV6-1, the J call TRBJ1-3, with a tentative D call TRBD1 (5 bases). CDR1 is MNHNS and CDR2 is SASEGT in the germline V gene. This CDR3 has 13 residues. Trimming took 3 bases from V and 3 from J, leaving 6 bases between them. The CDR3 bases that were read are TGTGCCAGCAGTGACAGGGTTGGAAACACC. Translated, it gives CASSDRVGNT. The whole CDR3 protein reads CASSDRVGNTIYF.

With respect to this clone: The read is 3 residues too short to cover the CDR3 end, so that end is filled in from the germline J gene. The chain combines TRBV7-3 with TRBJ2-2; perhaps TRBD1 as D (5 bases). This CDR3 has 16 amino acids. Per germline, CDR1 SGHTA and CDR2 FQGTGA. The part of the CDR3 DNA that was read is TGTGCCAGCAGCCCCAAGGGGCTCACTGGGGCCAACGTG. The encoded protein is CASSPKGLTGANV. The full CDR3 sequence reads CASSPKGLTGANVLFF.

About this clone itself: The CDR3 goes on 3 residues after the read ends, and that part is filled in from the germline J gene. The chain couples TRBV10-3 to TRBJ2-7; 7 nucleotides line up with TRBD1. In germline, CDR1 is ENHRY, CDR2 SYGVKD. This CDR3 comprises 14 residues. V lost 6 bases to trimming and J lost 1 base; unmatched junction nucleotides: 6. CDR3 DNA (partial): TGTGCCATCAGGCGACAGGGAGTATCCTACGAG. This codes for CAIRRQGVSYE. The whole CDR3 protein is CAIRRQGVSYEQYF.

The CDR3 loop is CASSVTSGGLETQYF. The covered CDR3 bases are TGTGCCAGCAGCGTGACTAGCGGGGGGCTAGAGACC. This chain connects TRBV7-3 to TRBJ2-5; 13 bases map to TRBD2. The read gets to within 3 residues of the CDR3 end, and the germline J gene fills in the rest. Germline CDR1 and CDR2: SGHTA and FQGTGA. CDR3 length equals 15 residues. V lost 5 bases, J lost 4 bases, and 4 bases stayed unmatched.

Worth noting for this clone: Sequencing ends 3 residues short of the CDR3 end; the germline J gene provides the rest. The chain has TRBV5-6 and TRBJ1-1; D remains unclear. Per the germline V gene, CDR1 is SGHDT and CDR2 is YYEEEE. The CDR3 covers 15 residues. V was cut by 4 bases and J by 3 bases, with 16 bases left in between. CDR3 bases read: TGTGCCAGCAGCCCACTCCAATCCGGGTACACTGAA. This encodes CASSPLQSGYTE. The whole CDR3 sequence reads CASSPLQSGYTEAFF.

Notes on this clone: Sequencing ends 3 residues short of the CDR3 end; the germline J gene provides the rest. This chain links TRBV7-7 with TRBJ2-5; possibly TRBD2 for D (6 bases). V gave up 4 bases and J gave up 5 bases, with 11 bases separating them. This CDR3 comprises 13 residues. Per the germline V gene, CDR1 is SSHAT and CDR2 is FNYEAQ (reference sequence). CDR3 sequence: CASSYGAGETQYF. The DNA read from the CDR3 is TGTGCCAGCAGCTACGGGGCGGGGGAGACC.

Comment on this clone: The read finishes 3 residues shy of the CDR3 end, and the germline J gene is used to complete it. The chain recombines TRBV18 with TRBJ1-1; 7 nucleotides agree with TRBD1. The CDR3 has 17 amino acids. V lost 0 bases and J lost 5; bases outside the gene matches: 12. Germline V lookup: CDR1 KGHSH, CDR2 LQKENI. The sequenced part of the CDR3 DNA is TGTGCCAGCTCACCACCTAGGAGGGGGCTAGTTCGGACTGAA. Translation: CASSPPRRGLVRTE. The whole CDR3 reads CASSPPRRGLVRTEAFF.

As for this clone: The CDR3 goes on 3 residues after the read ends, and that part is filled in from the germline J gene. The chain is built from TRBV6-2 or TRBV6-3 and TRBJ2-7, with TRBD1 matching 7 bases. The V gene end was trimmed by 4 bases and the J gene end by 2 bases; junction bases not matched to a gene: 14. Germline assignment: CDR1 MNHEY and CDR2 SVGEGT. The CDR3 has 17 residues. Incomplete CDR3 DNA: TGTGCCAGCAGTTTCTCCCTTACAGGGGTCGAGGCCTACGAG. Its protein is CASSFSLTGVEAYE. The CDR3, in full, reads CASSFSLTGVEAYEQYF.

A word on this clone: Read coverage stops 3 residues before the CDR3 terminus; the germline J gene supplies the remainder. J is TRBJ2-7 and V is TRBV6-2 or TRBV6-3, with D possibly TRBD1 on 5 matching bases. Trimming took 5 bases from V and 3 from J, leaving 11 bases between them. The CDR3 runs 13 residues. The germline CDR1 and CDR2 sequences are MNHEY and SVGEGT. CDR3 sequence: CASSPQGYYEQYF. The CDR3 DNA, read in part, is TGTGCCAGCAGTCCCCAGGGATACTACGAG.

A word on this clone: The read comes to an end 3 residues before the CDR3 does, leaving the germline J gene to fill in the end. This chain joins TRBV7-8 and TRBJ1-5; unclear D gene. V lost 3 bases and J lost 1, with 13 bases in between. CDR3 length: 16 amino acids. Germline V gene sequence: CDR1 SGHVS, CDR2 FQNEAQ. CDR3 bases read: TGTGCCAGCAGCTTCGAGGGTGTATACAGCAATCAGCCC. Its translation is CASSFEGVYSNQP. The whole CDR3 sequence is CASSFEGVYSNQPQHF. Using reference TRBV7-8 and TRBJ1-5 for the parts outside the CDR3, the full variable domain is GAGVSQSPRYKVAKRGQDVALRCDPISGHVSLFWYQQALGQGPEFLTYFQNEAQLDKSGLPSDRFFAERPEGSVSTLKIQRTQQEDSAVYLCASSFEGVYSNQPQHFGDGTRLSIL.

About this clone itself: The read comes to an end 3 residues before the CDR3 does, leaving the germline J gene to fill in the end. This sample also contains other DNA sequences that code for the same CDR3. J is TRBJ1-3 and V is TRBV7-6; TRBD1 agrees at 8 bases. V dropped 5 bases and J dropped 1; count of bases not matched to a gene: 7. The CDR3 spans 16 residues. CDR1 SGHVS and CDR2 FNYEAQ come from the germline V gene. The CDR3 protein is CASSPTNRGSGNTIYF. Incomplete CDR3 DNA: TGTGCCAGCAGCCCGACGAACAGGGGGTCTGGAAACACC.

Comment on this clone: With the read ending 3 residues before the CDR3 end, the germline J gene is used to fill in that end. The chain joins TRBV9 to TRBJ2-1; 13 positions agree with TRBD2. Germline-derived CDR1 and CDR2 are SGDLS and YYNGEE. Trimming took 4 bases from V and 2 from J; bases not matched to a gene: 6. The CDR3 covers 17 residues. The CDR3 sequence: CASSPRTSGGTYNEQFF. The sequenced CDR3 bases are TGTGCCAGCAGCCCACGGACTAGCGGGGGTACCTACAATGAG.

Of note for this clone: The CDR3 extends 3 residues past the end of the read, so its final part is completed from the germline J gene. This sequence joins TRBV19 and TRBJ2-1; 9 nucleotides match TRBD2. Per germline, CDR1 LNHDA and CDR2 SQIVND (reference sequence). The trim removed 5 bases at V and 7 bases at J, leaving 12 bases unmatched. The CDR3 runs 16 residues. CDR3: CASSSPGRGGGNEQFF. The DNA read from the CDR3 is TGTGCCAGTAGTTCTCCTGGGCGGGGGGGCGGAAATGAG.

On this clone: The CDR3 end falls 3 residues outside the read, so it is completed with the germline J gene. This chain connects TRBV18 to TRBJ2-4, with 7 bases aligning to TRBD1. CDR1 is KGHSH and CDR2 is LQKENI in the germline V gene. The CDR3 consists of 13 residues. The CDR3 sequence: CASSPGQNYGQYF. Partial CDR3 DNA: TGTGCCAGCTCGCCGGGACAGAACTATGGT.

The CDR3 region is CASRNAAGLTEAFF. The part of the CDR3 DNA that was read is TGTGCCAGTAGGAACGCGGCGGGCCTCACTGAA. V is TRBV19 and J is TRBJ1-1; no clear D. The CDR3 goes on 3 residues after the read ends, and that part is filled in from the germline J gene. Deletions cut 6 bases from V and 4 bases from J, with 15 bases between. This CDR3 has 14 amino acids. Germline-derived CDR1 and CDR2 are LNHDA and SQIVND (reference sequence).

Comments on this clone: The read finishes 3 residues shy of the CDR3 end, and the germline J gene is used to complete it. The identical CDR3 is also encoded by other nucleotide sequences in the sample. The chain recombines TRBV5-1 with TRBJ1-1; maybe TRBD1 (6 bases). Trimming stripped 4 bases from V and 1 base from J, with 11 bases between. The CDR3 covers 14 residues. The germline gives CDR1 SGHRS, CDR2 YFSETQ. CDR3 DNA, as far as it was read: TGCGCCAGCAGCAGTCGGACAGCGAACACTGAA. Its protein is CASSSRTANTE. The full-length CDR3 reads as CASSSRTANTEAFF.

Concerning this clone itself: At one end, the junction sequence differs from germline, possibly due to a read error. The CDR3 end falls 3 residues outside the read, so it is completed with the germline J gene. V is TRBV7-7 and J is TRBJ2-3, with 8 bases aligning to TRBD1. The CDR3 runs 14 residues. CDR1 and CDR2 (germline): SSHAT, FNYEAQ (reference sequence). CDR3 bases read: TGTGCTAGCAGCTCAGGGACAGGACAAGAGACG. Translated, it gives CASSSGTGQET. Given in full, the CDR3 is CASSSGTGQETQYF.